This TCR beta chain came from a study of technical replicates of blood from several donors. The V segment lost 2 bases and the J segment 5 bases; nucleotides outside the gene matches: 3. Per germline, CDR1 SGHTA and CDR2 FQGTGA. The CDR3 has 14 amino acids. Using immunoSEQ multiplex PCR, the repertoire was profiled, and TCRdb retains in-frame clones only, with some absent. Here the sample spans about 75,000 clones, 80% to 95% being singletons. This chain joins TRBV7-3 and TRBJ2-1; 7 bases match TRBD1. Source material: T cells isolated from PBMCs. This clonotype was obtained from a human donor in good health. This CDR3 reads CASSLPTGDNEQFF. The DNA for the CDR3 is TGTGCCAGCAGCTTACCTACAGGGGACAATGAGCAGTTCTTC.